The present entry profiles one T cell receptor (beta chain) with its context. Its antigen is not known. The sample originates from a study of regulatory T cells in long-lasting Graves disease. Libraries of TCR beta came from iRepertoire HTBI primers plus Arm-PCR of CDR3 regions. Each CDR3 protein is one row after TCRdb ran MiXCR on the multiplex PCR reads. The sample records over 500,000 distinct CDR3 sequences, roughly a sixth being singletons. Findings and limits, study-wide: TCR diversity was lower in persistent Graves' patients (versus newly diagnosed ones).

Time point defined: newly diagnosed GD, antithyroid drugs for less than 3 months. Generation of the TCR library employed RNA extracted from PBMCs. Graves' disease diagnosis followed American Thyroid Association guidelines. Patients were from an endocrinology department in Xi'an, China. Germline-derived CDR1 and CDR2 are MDHEN and SYDVKM. The CDR3 consists of 15 residues. V lost 3 bases and J 2 bases, leaving 11 bases between the germline ends. This sample also appeared in a second study, on T cells in Graves' hyperthyroidism and ophthalmopathy.

The clonotype comes from a man between 18 and 35 years old with Graves disease. The rearrangement links TRBV28 to TRBJ1-3, with D tentatively TRBD1 (5 bases). The sample in question was peripheral blood mononuclear cells (PBMCs), obtained at new diagnosis, from a patient treated with antithyroid drugs. This CDR3 is CASSFSGKPGNTIYF. Here the CDR3 DNA reads TGTGCCAGCAGTTTTTCAGGGAAGCCTGGAAACACCATATATTTT.